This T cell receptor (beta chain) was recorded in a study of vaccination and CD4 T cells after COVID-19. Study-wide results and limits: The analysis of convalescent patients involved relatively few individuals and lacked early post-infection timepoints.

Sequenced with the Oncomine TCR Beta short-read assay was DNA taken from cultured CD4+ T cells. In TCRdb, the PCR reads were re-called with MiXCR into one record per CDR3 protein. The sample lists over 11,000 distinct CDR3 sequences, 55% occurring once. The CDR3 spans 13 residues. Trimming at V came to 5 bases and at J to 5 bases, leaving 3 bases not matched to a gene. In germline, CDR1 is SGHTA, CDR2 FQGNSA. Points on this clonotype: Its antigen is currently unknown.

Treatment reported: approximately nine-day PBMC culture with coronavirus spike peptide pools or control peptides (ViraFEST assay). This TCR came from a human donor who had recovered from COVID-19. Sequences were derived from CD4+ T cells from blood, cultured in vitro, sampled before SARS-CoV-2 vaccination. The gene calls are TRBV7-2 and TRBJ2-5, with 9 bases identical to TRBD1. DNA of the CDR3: TGTGCCAGCAGCCTCGACAGGGGGGAGACCCAGTACTTC. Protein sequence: CASSLDRGETQYF.